Each of the 7 T cell receptor beta chains below was sequenced from the same sample in a study of graft-versus-host responses after intestinal transplantation. TCRdb keeps only in-frame clones here, not all; method: immunoSEQ multiplex PCR. The sample includes more than 50,000 clones, around 90% of them seen just once. The sample in question was PBMCs, obtained 118 to 130 days after intestinal transplantation. These receptors were obtained from a human patient who received an intestinal transplant, so some T cells may come from the graft donor.

CDR3 sequence: CASSDSTTGHNEQFF. The CDR3 coding sequence is TGTGCCAGCAGTGACTCGACAACAGGCCACAATGAGCAGTTCTTC. The V and J genes are TRBV6-4 and TRBJ2-1, with a tentative D call TRBD1 (5 bases). From germline, CDR1 is MRHNA and CDR2 SNTAGT. The CDR3 runs to 15 residues. V was clipped by 0 bases and J by 5 bases, with 11 bases between them.

This clone was detected once. The rearrangement uses TRBV5-1 and TRBJ1-1; D might be TRBD1 (5 bases). V dropped 6 bases and J dropped 1 base, with 10 bases sitting between them. The CDR3 is made up of 13 amino acids. Looked up from germline, CDR1 is SGHRS and CDR2 is YFSETQ. The DNA of the CDR3 is TGCGCCAGCAACAGGATACCGAACACTGAAGCTTTCTTT. Protein: CASNRIPNTEAFF.

The chain is built from TRBV2 and TRBJ2-3; 9 bases fit TRBD2. Germline V gene data show CDR1 as SNHLY and CDR2 as FYNNEI. V gave up 2 bases and J gave up 4 bases; unmatched junction bases: 7. CDR3 length equals 16 residues. The CDR3 DNA is TGTGCCAGCAGTGAACAACTAGCGGGTGGGGCAGATACGCAGTATTTT. This gives the protein CASSEQLAGGADTQYF. The whole variable domain, remainder taken from reference TRBV2 and TRBJ2-3, is EPEVTQTPSHQVTQMGQEVILRCVPISNHLYFYWYRQILGQKVEFLVSFYNNEISEKSEIFDDQFSVERPDGSNFTLKIRSTKLEDSAMYFCASSEQLAGGADTQYFGPGTRLTVL.

J is TRBJ1-5 and V is TRBV27; D gene ambiguous. Germline V gives CDR1 MNHEY, CDR2 SMNVEV (reference sequence). Trimming cost V 6 bases and J 5 bases, with 11 bases left between them. This CDR3 comprises 13 residues. The CDR3, as DNA: TGTGCCAGCAGAACGGGCATATATCAGCCCCAGCATTTT. Translation: CASRTGIYQPQHF.

The chain employs TRBV5-1 and TRBJ2-7; the D gene could be TRBD1 or TRBD2 (5 bases each). CDR1 is SGHRS, CDR2 YFSETQ, per germline. The V end was cut by 2 bases, the J end by 3 bases, with 12 bases between. The CDR3 is 14 residues long. CDR3 residues: CASSFSGTDYEQYF. CDR3 sequence (DNA): TGCGCCAGCAGCTTTTCCGGGACCGACTACGAGCAGTACTTC.

The chain couples TRBV4-1 to TRBJ2-7; tentatively, D is TRBD1 (6 bases). Germline CDR1 reads MGHRA; CDR2 reads YSYEKL. The CDR3 has 15 residues. Trimming removed 0 bases at V and 3 bases at J, with 12 bases between. CDR3 residues: CASSQDRGLGYEQYF. In nucleotides, the CDR3 is TGCGCCAGCAGCCAAGACAGGGGTCTTGGCTACGAGCAGTACTTC.

This clone has only a few counts. This specimen includes other DNA sequences encoding the same CDR3. This chain connects TRBV27 to TRBJ2-7; D might be TRBD2 (5 bases). Germline V lookup: CDR1 MNHEY, CDR2 SMNVEV (reference sequence). Trimming left V 2 bases short and J 4 bases short, with 9 bases between. The CDR3 is 13 residues long. The CDR3, as DNA: TGTGCCAGCAGTTTAGGAGGCCCATACGAGCAGTACTTC. It encodes CASSLGGPYEQYF.